The 27 T cell receptor beta chains listed next were all sequenced from one sample in a study of shared T cell receptors in the human thymus. The method was immunoSEQ multiplex PCR; TCRdb's version includes in-frame clones alone and lacks a portion of them. The sample consists of some 720,000 clones, 88% of them appearing once. These data also formed part of another study, on human thymus T cells.

The sequencing sample was made of thymocytes. The receptors shown here come from a boy less than two years old with a congenital heart defect.

This clone was detected only once. The CDR3: CASSLKGNQELAGGYTF. The CDR3, as DNA: TGTGCCAGCAGCTTAAAGGGAAACCAGGAGTTGGCAGGGGGCTACACCTTC. V is TRBV7-9 and J is TRBJ1-2; D may be TRBD1 (5 bases). This CDR3 comprises 17 residues. Trimming shortened V by 2 bases and J by 8 bases, and 24 bases separated the two germline ends. The V gene's germline CDR1 is SEHNR and CDR2 FQNEAQ (reference sequence).

The V gene is TRBV6-5, the J gene TRBJ2-5, with D perhaps TRBD2 (7 bases). The CDR3 extends over 13 amino acids. Germline values: CDR1 MNHEY, CDR2 SVGAGI. V gave up 7 bases and J gave up 4 bases, with 13 bases separating them. The CDR3 coding sequence is TGTGCCAGCAATAAAAGGGGGGGAGAGACCCAGTACTTC. Its protein is CASNKRGGETQYF.

The V call is TRBV27, the J call TRBJ1-1; possibly TRBD1 for D (6 bases). Per the germline V gene, CDR1 is MNHEY and CDR2 is SMNVEV (reference sequence). Trimming pared 7 bases from V and 3 bases from J, leaving 24 bases between. The CDR3 contains 17 residues. In nucleotides, the CDR3 is TGTGCCAGCACCGGCGAAGCCGAGGGGGGGGTACACACTGAAGCTTTCTTT. It translates to CASTGEAEGGVHTEAFF.

The chain links TRBV12-5 to TRBJ2-1; TRBD2 matches 12 bases. V shed 6 bases, J shed 5 bases, and the junction held 11 bases outside the gene matches. The CDR3 is 17 residues long. CDR1 and CDR2 (germline): LGHNT, FRNRAP. CDR3 protein: CASGQRLAGERNNEQFF. CDR3 nucleotide sequence: TGTGCTAGTGGCCAACGACTAGCGGGAGAGAGAAACAATGAGCAGTTCTTC.

In DNA form, the CDR3 reads TGTGCCAGCACCAAGACTAGCGGAGACTACAATGAGCAGTTCTTC. Its protein is CASTKTSGDYNEQFF. The chain joins TRBV2 to TRBJ2-1; 9 bases fit TRBD2. Germline CDR1 reads SNHLY; CDR2 reads FYNNEI. There are 15 residues in the CDR3. Trimming at V came to 7 bases and at J to 3 bases, leaving 7 bases not matched to a gene.

V gene TRBV6-6 combines with J gene TRBJ1-1; possible D gene TRBD1, 6 bases. Germline assignment: CDR1 MNHNY and CDR2 SVGAGI (reference sequence). The V end was cut by 4 bases, the J end by 12 bases, with 12 bases between. This CDR3 is built from 11 residues. The CDR3 nucleotides are TGTGCCAGCAGTTCCCTCGACAGGCCTTTCTTT. Translating gives CASSSLDRPFF.

The sample holds a few counts of this clone. The chain is built from TRBV5-1 and TRBJ2-5; a possible D gene is TRBD1 (5 bases). This CDR3 is built from 16 residues. Germline-derived CDR1 and CDR2 are SGHRS and YFSETQ. The V and J ends lost 0 bases and 2 bases respectively, with 14 bases between them. CDR3 residues: CASSLAGRMGQETQYF. The CDR3 bases are TGCGCCAGCAGCTTGGCAGGGCGTATGGGACAAGAGACCCAGTACTTC.

This clone was recorded only once. The chain couples TRBV29-1 to TRBJ1-1; TRBD1 might be the D (5 bases). Deletions cut 3 bases from V and 6 bases from J, with 14 bases between. The CDR3 extends over 13 amino acids. Germline V CDR1 and CDR2: SQVTM, ANQGSEA. CDR3 sequence reads: CSVDQEQGAEAFF. Here the CDR3 DNA reads TGCAGCGTTGATCAGGAACAAGGGGCTGAAGCTTTCTTT.

The gene calls are TRBV27 and TRBJ1-3; 9 bases match TRBD1. The CDR3 has 14 residues. Germline loops: CDR1 MNHEY, CDR2 SMNVEV (reference sequence). The V gene end was trimmed by 8 bases and the J gene end by 4 bases; junction bases not matched to a gene: 6. As DNA, the CDR3 is TGTGCCAGCGGAAAGGACAGGGGCGGAAACACCATATATTTT. Residues: CASGKDRGGNTIYF.

The V call is TRBV30, the J call TRBJ2-7; D is unclear. Trimming shortened V by 1 base and J by 4 bases, and 14 bases separated the two germline ends. The CDR3 length is 14 residues. In germline, CDR1 is GTSNPN, CDR2 SVGIG (reference sequence). The CDR3 protein is CAWSDSEVLYEQYF. As DNA, the CDR3 is TGTGCCTGGAGTGATTCAGAGGTGCTATACGAGCAGTACTTC.

CDR3 sequence: CASSQGGRDREGAFF. The CDR3 nucleotides are TGTGCCAGCAGTCAGGGGGGACGGGACAGGGAAGGAGCTTTCTTT. The genes are TRBV27 and TRBJ1-1; TRBD1 matches 9 bases. This CDR3 has 15 residues. CDR1 is MNHEY and CDR2 is SMNVEV in the germline V gene (reference sequence). J was trimmed by 10 bases and V by 5 bases; bases with no gene match: 14.

The chain has TRBV11-2 and TRBJ1-1; perhaps TRBD1 as D (5 bases). This CDR3 comprises 14 residues. Germline V gene lookup returns CDR1 SGHAT and CDR2 FQNNGV. V lost 5 bases and J 0 bases, leaving 10 bases between the germline ends. CDR3: CASSGGGMNTEAFF. For the CDR3, the DNA is TGTGCCAGCAGCGGCGGGGGGATGAACACTGAAGCTTTCTTT.

V gene TRBV14 combines with J gene TRBJ2-5; 8 nucleotides align to TRBD2. Germline trimming cut 5 bases from V and 4 bases from J; bases unmatched to any gene: 15. Germline CDR1 reads SGHDN; CDR2 reads FVKESK. The CDR3 sequence is 17 residues long. CDR3 protein: CASSRASGPLPGETQYF. CDR3 bases: TGTGCCAGCAGCAGGGCTAGCGGGCCCCTGCCTGGAGAGACCCAGTACTTC.

The chain uses TRBV4-3 and TRBJ1-2, with D possibly TRBD1 on 5 matching bases. The CDR3 totals 13 residues. CDR1 LGHNA and CDR2 YSLEER come from the germline V gene. Trimming took 0 bases from V and 8 from J, leaving 10 bases between them. The CDR3 region is CASSQDQGRGYTF. DNA for the CDR3: TGCGCCAGCAGCCAAGATCAGGGTCGGGGCTACACCTTC.

The genes are TRBV19 and TRBJ2-7; 9 bases are shared with TRBD1. The CDR3 covers 16 residues. Per the germline V gene, CDR1 is LNHDA and CDR2 is SQIVND (reference sequence). V trimming: 5 bases; J trimming: 2 bases; junction bases outside the gene matches: 10. The CDR3 loop reads CASSFNHRGLAYEQYF. The CDR3 bases are TGTGCCAGTAGTTTCAACCACAGGGGGCTAGCCTACGAGCAGTACTTC.

The genes are TRBV28 and TRBJ2-2, with D tentatively TRBD2 (5 bases). Between the trimmed V and J ends, which lost 3 bases and 8 bases, there was a span of 10 bases. The CDR3 loop spans 13 amino acids. CDR1 and CDR2 from the germline V gene are MDHEN and SYDVKM. DNA for the CDR3: TGTGCCAGCAGTTTCGAGGGTTTGGGGGAGCTGTTTTTT. Translating it yields CASSFEGLGELFF. Looking up the rest from reference TRBV28 and TRBJ2-2 gives the full variable domain: DVKVTQSSRYLVKRTGEKVFLECVQDMDHENMFWYRQDPGLGLRLIYFSYDVKMKEKGDIPEGYSVSREKKERFSLILESASTNQTSMYLCASSFEGLGELFFGEGSRLTVL.

This clone is a singleton in its sample. The chain uses TRBV14 and TRBJ2-3; 8 positions agree with TRBD2. The CDR3 is 20 residues long. Germline V gives CDR1 SGHDN, CDR2 FVKESK. The ends lost 0 bases at V and 0 bases at J; junction bases unmatched: 14. CDR3 region: CASSQEAPLLLAASTDTQYF. For the CDR3, the DNA is TGTGCCAGCAGCCAAGAAGCACCCCTACTACTAGCGGCCAGCACAGATACGCAGTATTTT.

This chain connects TRBV7-8 to TRBJ1-4; no clear D gene. Between the trimmed V and J ends, which lost 5 bases and 8 bases, there was a span of 18 bases. Germline assignment: CDR1 SGHVS and CDR2 FQNEAQ. The CDR3 has 15 residues. The DNA for the CDR3 is TGTGCCAGCAGCCCCCAGCTTTTTCCGGGGGAAAAACTGTTTTTT. It is translated as CASSPQLFPGEKLFF.

CDR3 amino acids: CASSLLAGSGTDTQYF. Here the CDR3 DNA reads TGTGCCAGCAGTTTATTGGCAGGGTCAGGAACAGATACGCAGTATTTT. The chain uses TRBV28 and TRBJ2-3, with D possibly TRBD1 on 5 matching bases. CDR1 and CDR2 from the germline V gene are MDHEN and SYDVKM. The CDR3 sequence is 16 residues long. The V gene lost 1 base and the J gene lost 3 bases, with 14 bases spanning the gap.

The chain carries TRBV5-1 and TRBJ1-2, with D maybe TRBD1 (6 bases). The germline V gene has CDR1 SGHRS and CDR2 YFSETQ. CDR3 size: 14 residues. Trimming pared 4 bases from V and 6 bases from J, leaving 16 bases between. Written as DNA, the CDR3 is TGCGCCAGCAGCCCCCAGGGGCCCTCTCATGGCTACACCTTC. Protein sequence: CASSPQGPSHGYTF.

The rearrangement links TRBV27 to TRBJ2-2; 10 bases align to TRBD1. The CDR3 totals 17 residues. The V gene's germline CDR1 is MNHEY and CDR2 SMNVEV (reference sequence). After removal of 3 bases from V and 1 base from J, the junction contained 5 bases not matched to a gene. The CDR3 sequence: CASSFEWTGGNTGELFF. In DNA form, the CDR3 reads TGTGCCAGCAGTTTTGAGTGGACAGGGGGGAACACCGGGGAGCTGTTTTTT.

The rearrangement uses TRBV5-4 and TRBJ2-2; possible D gene TRBD1, 6 bases. Per germline, CDR1 SGHNT and CDR2 YYREEE (reference sequence). Trimming cost V 1 base and J 3 bases, with 16 bases left between them. The CDR3 extends over 17 amino acids. The CDR3 region has the DNA TGTGCCAGCAGCTTGAGGGCCGCCGCAGGGGACACCGGGGAGCTGTTTTTT. Translating gives CASSLRAAAGDTGELFF.

This clone occurred a few times. CDR3 in DNA: TGCGCCAGCAGCTTGAACCAGTCCACCTACGAGCAGTACTTC. Its protein product is CASSLNQSTYEQYF. The rearrangement joins TRBV5-1 to TRBJ2-7; no clear D. The ends were cut back, 1 base at V and 2 bases at J, with 10 bases in the middle. This CDR3 has 14 amino acids. Per the germline V gene, CDR1 is SGHRS and CDR2 is YFSETQ.

The V and J genes are TRBV6-4 and TRBJ2-1; TRBD2 agrees at 15 bases. The CDR3 totals 19 residues. Trimming at V came to 6 bases and at J to 1 base, leaving 10 bases not matched to a gene. CDR1 and CDR2 from the germline V gene are MRHNA and SNTAGT. CDR3 coding DNA: TGTGCCAGCAGACCACCGGGACTAGCGGGAGGTCCTTCCTACAATGAGCAGTTCTTC. Protein: CASRPPGLAGGPSYNEQFF.

This clone was observed a single time. The V call is TRBV6-5, the J call TRBJ1-2; 8 nucleotides agree with TRBD1. Per germline, CDR1 MNHEY and CDR2 SVGAGI. V trimming: 0 bases; J trimming: 5 bases; junction bases outside the gene matches: 8. This CDR3 comprises 16 residues. In nucleotides, the CDR3 is TGTGCCAGCAGTTACTCGTTCGACAGGGGAGGGTATGGCTACACCTTC. Its translation: CASSYSFDRGGYGYTF.

The genes are TRBV6-6 and TRBJ2-5; the D gene is possibly TRBD2 (6 bases). Germline lookup yields CDR1 MNHNY and CDR2 SVGAGI (reference sequence). Trimming stripped 6 bases from V and 3 bases from J, with 14 bases between. The CDR3 sequence is 14 residues long. The CDR3 DNA sequence: TGTGCCAGCAGCCCGGGCGGGACGAAAGAGACCCAGTACTTC. Translating it yields CASSPGGTKETQYF.

This clone occurred once. The chain carries TRBV27 and TRBJ2-3, with unresolved D. Trimming cost V 5 bases and J 2 bases, with 11 bases left between them. CDR3 length equals 14 residues. The germline V gene has CDR1 MNHEY and CDR2 SMNVEV (reference sequence). The CDR3 nucleotides are TGTGCCAGCAGTCCCCGAACAAACACAGATACGCAGTATTTT. Its translation is CASSPRTNTDTQYF.